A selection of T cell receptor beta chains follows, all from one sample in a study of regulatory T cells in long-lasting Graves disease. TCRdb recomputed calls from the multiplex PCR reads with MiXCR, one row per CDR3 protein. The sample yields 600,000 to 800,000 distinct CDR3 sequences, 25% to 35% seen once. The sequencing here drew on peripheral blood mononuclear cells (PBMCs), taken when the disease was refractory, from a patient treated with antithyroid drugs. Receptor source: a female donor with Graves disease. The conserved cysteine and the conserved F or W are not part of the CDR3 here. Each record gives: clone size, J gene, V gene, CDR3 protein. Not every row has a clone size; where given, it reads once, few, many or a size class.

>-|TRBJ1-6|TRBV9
ASSVERDRVVGGSPLH
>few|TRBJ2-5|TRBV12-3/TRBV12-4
ASRLGTSGRGTQY
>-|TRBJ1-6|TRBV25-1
ASSGVADSPLH
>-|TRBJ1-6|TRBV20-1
SAREVVANSPLH
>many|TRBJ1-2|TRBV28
ATAGGYGYT
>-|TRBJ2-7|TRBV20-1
SARERGLAGVPYEQY
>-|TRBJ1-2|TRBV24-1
ATSDTGTKGGYT
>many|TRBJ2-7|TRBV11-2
ASSFVTSGIAQY
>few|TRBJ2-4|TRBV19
ASSLLRVPKNIQY
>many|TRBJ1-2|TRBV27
ASSFPGFYGYT
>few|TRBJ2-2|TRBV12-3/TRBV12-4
ASRIRIGDTGELF
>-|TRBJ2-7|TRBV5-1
ASSLDSGGPAYEQY
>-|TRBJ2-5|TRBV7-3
ASSSSAGGAQY
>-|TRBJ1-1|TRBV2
ASSFNRQTGFMNTEAF
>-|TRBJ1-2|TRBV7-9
ASRLSPEANYGYT
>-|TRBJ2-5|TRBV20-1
SASPLGASGRGETQY
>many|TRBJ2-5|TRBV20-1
STPLTSGSGRETQY
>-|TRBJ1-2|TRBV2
ASSELQYGYT
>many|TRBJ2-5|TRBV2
ASRGYQETQY
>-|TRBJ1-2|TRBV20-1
SARFMAFGYT
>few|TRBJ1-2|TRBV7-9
ASGYRGNYGYT
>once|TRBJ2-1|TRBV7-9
ASRRSGTSYNEQF
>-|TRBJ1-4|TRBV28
ASSLPQTTGRYEKLF
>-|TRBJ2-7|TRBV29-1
SVDKGLHEQY
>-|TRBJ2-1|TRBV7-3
ASSLIGEHEQF
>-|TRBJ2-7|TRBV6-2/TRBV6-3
ASSTTGYRVEQY
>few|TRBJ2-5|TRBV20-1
SATPLLANQETQY
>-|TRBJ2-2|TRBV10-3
AISESGRASGELF
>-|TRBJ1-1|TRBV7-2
ASSTITGTEAF
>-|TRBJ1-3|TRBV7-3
ASSPKGGNTIY
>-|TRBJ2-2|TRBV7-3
ASSSAPREDMTNTGELF
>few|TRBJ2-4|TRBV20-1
SAGQQNIQY
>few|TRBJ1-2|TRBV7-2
ASSLGDSGYGYT
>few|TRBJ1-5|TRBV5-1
ASSLGGADQPQH
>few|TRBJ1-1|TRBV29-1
SVDQGRGTEAF
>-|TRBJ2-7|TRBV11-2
ASSSGQGANEQY
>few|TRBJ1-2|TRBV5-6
TSSWTDRFNYGYT
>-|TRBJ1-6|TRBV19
ASSATGVPNSPLH
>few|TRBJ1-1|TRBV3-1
ASSRQSTEAF
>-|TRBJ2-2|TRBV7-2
ASSPAQDWLLGTGELF
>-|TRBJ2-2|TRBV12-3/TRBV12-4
ASSSIPSSTTGELF
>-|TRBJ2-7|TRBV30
AGGKGREQY